The following is a T cell receptor (beta chain) sequence with its context. This entry comes from a study of T cells after yellow fever vaccination. About the research overall: Preparation of the low-cell-number fractions used SMART-Seq v4 Ultra Low Input.

CDR1 is SEHNR, CDR2 FQNEAQ, per germline (reference sequence). The length of the CDR3 is 14 residues. V was cut by 6 bases and J by 5 bases, with 13 bases left in between. TCRdb ran MiXCR on the 5' RACE reads and lists one entry per CDR3 protein. The sample lists more than 45,000 distinct CDR3 sequences, approximately 6% seen once, with about 28% in the top ten. General study results and limits: The secondary response was weaker, and its peak arrived faster, on day 5 versus 15.

The source material was PBMCs, either bulk or a sorted T-cell subset (CD4+, CD8+, memory, or dextramer-sorted; not recorded which), sampled on the day of the yellow fever booster vaccination. V usage is TRBV7-9 and J usage is TRBJ2-2; the D call may be TRBD1 or TRBD2 (5 bases each). This TCR was sampled from a man aged 18 to 30 who received the YFV17D yellow fever vaccine. The CDR3 DNA follows: TGTGCCAGCAGGCCCGGGACCCAGACCGGGGAGCTGTTTTTT. This encodes CASRPGTQTGELFF.